This T cell receptor beta chain was captured in a study of PD-L1 blockade in urothelial cancer. In the study overall: Administration of atezolizumab to patients began in the mid-2010s, at 1,200 mg intravenously every 3 weeks. Researchers found blood samples held a median of 141,255 T cells.

The data were produced by immunoSEQ multiplex PCR, yet TCRdb's version contains in-frame clones alone and is incomplete. The sample lists around 49,000 clones; around 80% were seen once. Time point: peripheral blood 6 weeks after treatment start. Sequencing was performed on PBMCs, taken around atezolizumab (anti-PD-L1) treatment. This clonotype was obtained from a man aged 60 to 75 with urothelial cancer.

In DNA, the CDR3 is TGTGCCAGTAGTAGCGGGACAGGGGGCGATGGAGCTTTCTTT. Translation: CASSSGTGGDGAFF. The chain is built from TRBV19 and TRBJ1-1; 12 positions agree with TRBD1. This CDR3 has 14 residues. Germline lookup yields CDR1 LNHDA and CDR2 SQIVND (reference sequence). V gave up 4 bases and J gave up 10 bases; unmatched junction bases: 7.